The next 21 T cell receptor beta chains were all read from a single sample in a study of blood T cells in healthy people across ages (dated by TCRdb to 2014 to 2015). The receptor library was made with 5' RACE. Sequencing instrument: Illumina HiSeq 2500. A second PCR of roughly 7 to 12 cycles was run with a J-beta primer mix and a sample-barcoded 5' primer. TCRdb reprocessed the public reads (quality trimming at Q25 with fastp, clone calling with MiXCR) and kept in-frame beta chains. Entries are consolidated by CDR3 protein sequence, retaining the most common genes and DNA. The sample profile shows approximately 850,000 distinct CDR3 sequences; around 42% of them were found once. Nearly 20% of the sample belongs to the ten largest clones. Sequencing used blood. The receptors shown here come from a man aged 55 to 70 in good health.

This clonotype was seen a few times. This chain joins TRBV5-6 and TRBJ2-1, with 7 bases lining up with TRBD2. Germline loops: CDR1 SGHDT, CDR2 YYEEEE. V lost 3 bases and J lost 3; bases outside the gene matches: 6. The CDR3 is made up of 15 amino acids. Here the CDR3 reads CASSSERGSYNEQFF. CDR3 bases: TGTGCCAGCAGCTCCGAGCGGGGAAGCTACAATGAGCAGTTCTTC.

This chain joins TRBV2 and TRBJ2-1; the match to TRBD1 covers 11 bases. CDR1 SNHLY and CDR2 FYNNEI come from the germline V gene. After removal of 11 bases from V and 9 bases from J, the junction contained 6 bases not matched to a gene. This CDR3 has 12 residues. The CDR3 sequence: CAGRTGGREQFF. DNA for the CDR3: TGTGCCGGACGGACAGGGGGCCGTGAGCAGTTCTTC.

On this clonotype: At one end the junction does not follow the germline gene, possibly because of a read error. This chain uses TRBV7-9 with TRBJ1-1; D is ambiguous. The CDR3 has 12 residues. Germline V gives CDR1 SEHNR, CDR2 FQNEAQ (reference sequence). CDR3 region: CASSLFTTEAFF. The CDR3 bases are TGTGCCAGCAGCTTATTCACCACTGAGGCTTTCTTT.

The chain employs TRBV19 and TRBJ2-5, with a tentative D call TRBD1 (5 bases). This CDR3 spans 15 amino acids. The germline V gene has CDR1 LNHDA and CDR2 SQIVND (reference sequence). Trimming took 6 bases from V and 11 from J, leaving 25 bases between them. The CDR3, as DNA: TGTGCCAGTAGGTCCGGGCAGGGCCCCTACAATGAGCAGTACTTC. The encoded protein is CASRSGQGPYNEQYF.

This clonotype was seen once. One end of the junction varies from germline; a read error may be responsible. The rearrangement uses TRBV18 and TRBJ2-3; D remains ambiguous. This CDR3 region has 12 residues. The germline V gene has CDR1 KGHSH and CDR2 LQKENI. CDR3 DNA sequence: TGTGCCAGCGCACCTCTTGGGGATACGCAGTATTTT. Translated, it gives CASAPLGDTQYF.

This chain joins TRBV6-2 or TRBV6-3 and TRBJ2-5, with 14 bases aligning to TRBD2. The CDR3 is 17 residues long. The V gene's germline CDR1 is MNHEY and CDR2 SVGEGT. Trimming removed 4 bases from V and 7 bases from J; junction bases left unmatched: 11. The CDR3 sequence is CASSSSGTSGGLLTQYF. The CDR3 nucleotides read TGTGCCAGCAGTTCCTCCGGGACTAGCGGGGGCCTTTTGACCCAGTACTTC.

The chain employs TRBV20-1 and TRBJ1-6; D gene uncertain. V lost 0 bases to trimming and J lost 4 bases, with 7 bases between them. There are 14 residues in the CDR3. Germline CDR1 and CDR2: DFQATT and SNEGSKA (reference sequence). The CDR3 DNA is TGCAGTGCTAGAGATAGGCAGTATAATTCACCCCTCCACTTT. It translates to CSARDRQYNSPLHF.

This clonotype has just a few counts. The chain links TRBV6-2 or TRBV6-3 to TRBJ2-7; D is ambiguous. CDR1 is MNHEY and CDR2 is SVGEGT in the germline V gene. With 2 bases removed from V and 0 bases from J, the gap between germline ends came to 11 bases. CDR3 length equals 15 residues. The CDR3: CASSYGSSNSYEQYF. For the CDR3, the DNA is TGTGCCAGCAGTTACGGCAGCAGCAACTCCTACGAGCAGTACTTC.

This chain uses TRBV4-3 with TRBJ2-3; unclear D gene. The germline V gene encodes CDR1 LGHNA and CDR2 YSLEER. V was shortened by 1 base and J by 2 bases, with 13 bases between the two germline ends. The CDR3 has 16 residues. The CDR3 coding sequence is TGCGCCAGCAGCCAAGTAGGGCGATACAACACAGATACGCAGTATTTT. This encodes CASSQVGRYNTDTQYF.

In regard to this clonotype: A read error may account for a junction end that differs from germline. The chain joins TRBV20-1 to TRBJ1-6, with D possibly matching TRBD1 (5 bases). The CDR3 loop spans 13 amino acids. Germline V gene lookup returns CDR1 DFQATT and CDR2 SNEGSKA (reference sequence). The CDR3 spells CSARSVAGSPPHF. The CDR3, as DNA: TGCAGTGCTAGATCGGTTGCAGGGTCACCCCCCCACTTT.

This clonotype has only one observation. The limits of the CDR3 on the DNA are not certain, so only TCRdb's listed CDR3 is given. The V call is TRBV7-2, the J call TRBJ2-1; the D segment call TRBD2 is taken from the table without a DNA check. The CDR3 length is 18 residues, termini included. The germline V gene encodes CDR1 SGHTA and CDR2 FQGNSA. CDR3 in amino acids: CASSQMWASGARYNEQLF.

This clonotype was observed a handful of times. The V gene is TRBV6-6, the J gene TRBJ1-2; no definite D call. The CDR3 runs 17 residues. CDR1 and CDR2 (germline): MNHNY, SVGAGI (reference sequence). The V gene lost 0 bases and the J gene lost 4 bases, with 18 bases spanning the gap. The CDR3 DNA reads as TGTGCCAGCAGTTACTCCGAGAGCGTAAGACAAGTCTATGGCTACACCTTC. This codes for CASSYSESVRQVYGYTF.

This clonotype occurred a few times. The chain couples TRBV3-1 to TRBJ2-7; D unresolved. Germline V gives CDR1 LGHDT, CDR2 YNNKEL (reference sequence). V was cut by 1 base and J by 0 bases, with 7 bases left in between. CDR3 size: 14 residues. The CDR3 loop is CASSQGLNSYEQYF. DNA for the CDR3: TGTGCCAGCAGCCAAGGTCTAAACTCCTACGAGCAGTACTTC.

Only a few counts were recorded for this clonotype. The chain recombines TRBV20-1 with TRBJ2-1, with 9 bases identical to TRBD2. Germline V gives CDR1 DFQATT, CDR2 SNEGSKA (reference sequence). V was clipped by 3 bases and J by 8 bases; unmatched bases: 8. There are 14 residues in the CDR3. Here the CDR3 reads CSASSAGGPYEQFF. CDR3 in DNA: TGCAGTGCTAGTTCCGCGGGGGGGCCATATGAGCAGTTCTTC.

Only one count was recorded for this clonotype. The gene calls are TRBV9 and TRBJ2-3, with D unresolved. Trimming took 4 bases from V and 3 from J, leaving 9 bases between them. CDR1 and CDR2 from the germline V gene are SGDLS and YYNGEE. This CDR3 has 13 amino acids. The chain's CDR3 is CASSPSQTDTQYF. The CDR3 region has the DNA TGTGCCAGCAGCCCGTCCCAGACAGATACGCAGTATTTT.

The chain employs TRBV7-2 and TRBJ2-6; D is undetermined. V was trimmed by 5 bases and J by 4 bases, leaving 24 bases between them. The CDR3 totals 19 residues. In germline, CDR1 is SGHTA, CDR2 FQGNSA. The CDR3 DNA reads as TGTGCCAGCAGCCCCCGACCGGTCCAGCGAGTATTGGGGGCCAACGTCCTGACTTTC. Its protein is CASSPRPVQRVLGANVLTF.

Only one count was recorded for this clonotype. This chain joins TRBV5-1 and TRBJ2-1; no clear D gene. The CDR3 has 13 amino acids. Germline-derived CDR1 and CDR2 are SGHRS and YFSETQ. Trimming removed 0 bases from V and 6 bases from J, with 7 bases in between. The CDR3 loop reads CASSLDPGNEQFF. Here the CDR3 DNA reads TGCGCCAGCAGCTTGGATCCAGGCAATGAGCAGTTCTTC.

The chain combines TRBV6-5 with TRBJ2-3; D remains unclear. V lost 5 bases and J 6 bases, leaving 12 bases between the germline ends. The length of the CDR3 is 13 residues. The germline V gene encodes CDR1 MNHEY and CDR2 SVGAGI. The chain's CDR3 is CASSVTLADTQYF. Written as DNA, the CDR3 is TGTGCCAGCAGTGTGACTCTGGCGGATACGCAGTATTTT.

The chain recombines TRBV12-3 or TRBV12-4 with TRBJ1-4; 7 bases are a match to TRBD1. This CDR3 spans 14 amino acids. V was clipped by 6 bases and J by 5 bases; unmatched bases: 6. Written as DNA, the CDR3 is TGTGCCAGCAGCGAGGGGGCGAAGAATGAAAAACTGTTTTTT. The encoded protein is CASSEGAKNEKLFF.

V is TRBV6-6 and J is TRBJ1-1; D remains ambiguous. From germline, CDR1 is MNHNY and CDR2 SVGAGI (reference sequence). V lost 2 bases and J 6 bases, leaving 10 bases between the germline ends. This CDR3 contains 13 residues. The CDR3 reads CASSYVGSPEAFF. The CDR3 DNA reads TGTGCCAGCAGTTACGTGGGCAGCCCTGAAGCTTTCTTT.

The rearrangement uses TRBV28 and TRBJ1-2; D may be TRBD1 (5 bases). Trimming took off 5 bases at V and 6 bases at J, with 16 bases between the two ends. This CDR3 is built from 14 residues. From germline, CDR1 is MDHEN and CDR2 SYDVKM. The CDR3 here is CASSQILGTHGYTF. CDR3 nucleotide sequence: TGTGCCAGCAGTCAAATATTGGGGACGCATGGCTACACCTTC.